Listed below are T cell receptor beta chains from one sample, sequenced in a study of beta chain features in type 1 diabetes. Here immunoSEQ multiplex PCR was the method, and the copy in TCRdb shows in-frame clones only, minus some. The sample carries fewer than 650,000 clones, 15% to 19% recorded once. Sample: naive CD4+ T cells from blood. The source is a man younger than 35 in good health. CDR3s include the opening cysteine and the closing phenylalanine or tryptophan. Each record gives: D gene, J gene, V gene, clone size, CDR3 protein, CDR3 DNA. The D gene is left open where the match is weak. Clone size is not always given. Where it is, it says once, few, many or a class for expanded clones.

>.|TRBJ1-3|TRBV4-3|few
CASSPIAGIGNTIYF
TGCGCCAGCAGCCCTATCGCAGGGATCGGAAACACCATATATTTT
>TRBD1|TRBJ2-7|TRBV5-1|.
CASSTGQGPYEQYF
TGCGCCAGCAGCACCGGACAGGGTCCCTACGAGCAGTACTTC
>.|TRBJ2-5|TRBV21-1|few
CASSKRDREETQYF
TGTGCCAGCAGCAAACGGGACAGGGAAGAGACCCAGTACTTC
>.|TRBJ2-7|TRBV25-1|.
CASSESVYEQYF
TGTGCCAGCAGTGAATCCGTCTACGAGCAGTACTTC
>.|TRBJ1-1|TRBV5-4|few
CASSLGRNTEAFF
TGTGCCAGCAGCTTAGGAAGGAACACTGAAGCTTTCTTT
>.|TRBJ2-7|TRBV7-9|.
CASSLLARADSYEQYF
TGTGCCAGCAGCTTACTGGCCAGGGCGGATTCCTACGAGCAGTACTTC
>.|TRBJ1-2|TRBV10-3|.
CAISESGVGYTF
TGTGCCATCAGTGAATCTGGGGTAGGCTACACCTTC
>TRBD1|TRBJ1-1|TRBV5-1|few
CASSLGTGGFAEAFF
TGCGCCAGCAGCTTGGGGACAGGGGGCTTCGCTGAAGCTTTCTTT
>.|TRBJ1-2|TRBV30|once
CAGSTNYGYTF
TGTGCCGGTTCAACGAACTATGGCTACACCTTC
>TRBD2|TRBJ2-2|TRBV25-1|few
CASSESKGGTGELFF
TGTGCCAGCAGTGAATCTAAGGGAGGGACCGGGGAGCTGTTTTTT
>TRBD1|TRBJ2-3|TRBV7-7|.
CASSLRPRGTGYADTQYF
TGTGCCAGCAGCTTAAGACCCCGGGGGACAGGGTACGCAGATACGCAGTATTTT
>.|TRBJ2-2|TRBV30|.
CACQGSNTGELFF
TGTGCCTGTCAGGGGTCGAACACCGGGGAGCTGTTTTTT
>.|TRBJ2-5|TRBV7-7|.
CASSLARGTIQETQYF
TGTGCTAGCAGCTTGGCCCGTGGGACAATCCAAGAGACCCAGTACTTC
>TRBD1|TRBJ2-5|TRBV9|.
CASSVAGGGETQYF
TGTGCCAGCAGCGTAGCAGGGGGCGGCGAGACCCAGTACTTC
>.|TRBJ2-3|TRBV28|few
CASSTTGPLGYTDTQYF
TGTGCCAGCAGTACGACGGGGCCACTGGGGTACACAGATACGCAGTATTTT
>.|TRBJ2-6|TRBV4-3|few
CATRRTDSGANVLTF
TGCGCAACAAGGCGAACCGACTCTGGGGCCAACGTCCTGACTTTC
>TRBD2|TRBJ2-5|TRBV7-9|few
CASSLDRLAGKETQYF
TGTGCCAGCAGCTTAGATCGACTAGCGGGGAAAGAGACCCAGTACTTC
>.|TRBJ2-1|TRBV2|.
CARHYYNEQFF
TGTGCCAGGCACTATTACAATGAGCAGTTCTTC
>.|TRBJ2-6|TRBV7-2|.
CASSPGGTGSSGANVLTF
TGTGCCAGCAGCCCGGGGGGGACAGGGTCCTCTGGGGCCAACGTCCTGACTTTC
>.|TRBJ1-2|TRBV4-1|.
CASSQTGGSNYGYTF
TGCGCCAGCAGCCAAACGGGGGGTTCTAACTATGGCTACACCTTC
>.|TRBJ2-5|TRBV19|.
CASSTIFGGPETQYF
TGTGCCAGTAGTACTATTTTCGGGGGTCCCGAGACCCAGTACTTC
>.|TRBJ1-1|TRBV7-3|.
CASSPPGATEAFF
TGTGCCAGCAGCCCCCCAGGGGCCACTGAAGCTTTCTTT
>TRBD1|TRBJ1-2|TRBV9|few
CASSSGGYGYTF
TGTGCCAGCAGCTCAGGGGGCTATGGCTACACCTTC
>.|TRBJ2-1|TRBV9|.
CASSGPSLDKNYNEQFF
TGTGCCAGCAGCGGACCCTCCTTGGACAAGAACTACAATGAGCAGTTCTTC
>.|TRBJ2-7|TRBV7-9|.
CASSLHGSYEQYF
TGTGCCAGCAGCTTACACGGCTCCTACGAGCAGTACTTC
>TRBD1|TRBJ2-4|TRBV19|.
CASSRDRAAENIQYF
TGTGCCAGTAGTCGGGACAGGGCTGCAGAAAACATTCAGTACTTC
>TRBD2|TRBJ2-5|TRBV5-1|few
CASSSWTSGPETQYF
TGCGCCAGCAGCTCGTGGACTAGCGGTCCAGAGACCCAGTACTTC
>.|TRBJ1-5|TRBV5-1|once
CASSPLGADQPQHF
TGCGCCAGCAGCCCCCTCGGAGCGGATCAGCCCCAGCATTTT
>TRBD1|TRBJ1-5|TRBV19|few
CASSPVQGDTQPQHF
TGTGCCAGTAGTCCCGTACAGGGGGACACTCAGCCCCAGCATTTT
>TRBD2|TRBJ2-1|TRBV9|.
CASSVVLSLAGGTYNEQFF
TGTGCCAGCAGCGTAGTCCTATCCCTAGCGGGAGGAACCTACAATGAGCAGTTCTTC
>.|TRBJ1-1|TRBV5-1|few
CASSLVSGVHTEAFF
TGCGCCAGCAGCTTGGTTTCAGGGGTTCACACTGAAGCTTTCTTT
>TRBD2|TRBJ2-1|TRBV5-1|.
CASTRLAGVLISYNEQFF
TGCGCCAGCACCCGGCTAGCGGGGGTCCTAATCTCCTACAATGAGCAGTTCTTC
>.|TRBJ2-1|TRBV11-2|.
CASSPLRGAYYNEQFF
TGTGCCAGCAGCCCTCTCAGGGGCGCTTACTACAATGAGCAGTTCTTC
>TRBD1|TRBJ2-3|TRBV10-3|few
CAISALPRGLGAGGLDTQYF
TGTGCCATCAGTGCCCTCCCGAGAGGGCTCGGGGCAGGGGGTTTGGATACGCAGTATTTT
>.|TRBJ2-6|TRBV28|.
CASIPGGRVQSASGANVLTF
TGTGCCAGCATCCCGGGGGGCAGGGTCCAATCTGCCTCTGGGGCCAACGTCCTGACTTTC
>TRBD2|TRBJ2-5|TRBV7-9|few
CASSFSGGKKTQYF
TGTGCCAGCAGCTTCAGCGGGGGCAAAAAGACCCAGTACTTC
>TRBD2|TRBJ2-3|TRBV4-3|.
CASSQDHRSRTSGVTDTQYF
TGCGCCAGCAGCCAAGACCATCGAAGCCGGACTAGCGGGGTGACAGATACGCAGTATTTT
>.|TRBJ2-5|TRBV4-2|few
CASSQTGNQETQYF
TGTGCCAGCAGCCAAACGGGGAACCAAGAGACCCAGTACTTC
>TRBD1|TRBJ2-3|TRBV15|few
CATSGRVGQGFRDTQYF
TGTGCCACCAGCGGCAGAGTGGGACAGGGGTTCAGAGATACGCAGTATTTT
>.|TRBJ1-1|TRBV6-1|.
CASSEVRNTEAFF
TGTGCCAGCAGTGAAGTCAGGAACACTGAAGCTTTCTTT
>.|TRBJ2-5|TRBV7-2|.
CASSLRPQETQYF
TGTGCCAGCAGCCTAAGGCCCCAAGAGACCCAGTACTTC
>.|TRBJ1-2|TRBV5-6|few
CASSLQDGYTF
TGTGCCAGCAGCTTGCAGGATGGCTACACCTTC
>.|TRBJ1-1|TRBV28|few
CASSLQGEAFF
TGTGCCAGCAGCCTTCAAGGGGAAGCTTTCTTT
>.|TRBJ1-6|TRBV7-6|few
CASSFRVANSPLHF
TGTGCCAGCAGCTTCAGGGTGGCAAATTCACCCCTCCACTTT
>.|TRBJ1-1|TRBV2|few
CASSARVTNTEAFF
TGTGCCAGCAGTGCCAGGGTAACGAACACTGAAGCTTTCTTT
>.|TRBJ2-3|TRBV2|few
CASSEARWGDTQYF
TGTGCCAGCAGTGAAGCGCGGTGGGGAGATACGCAGTATTTT
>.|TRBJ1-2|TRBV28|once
CASSFRDSYGYTF
TGTGCCAGCAGTTTCCGGGACTCTTATGGCTACACCTTC
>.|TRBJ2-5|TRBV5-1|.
CASSQGQGRAETQYF
TGCGCCAGCAGCCAAGGGCAGGGAAGGGCCGAGACCCAGTACTTC
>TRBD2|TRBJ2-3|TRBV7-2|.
CASRRGLAGSTDTQYF
TGTGCCAGCCGCAGAGGACTAGCGGGGAGCACAGATACGCAGTATTTT
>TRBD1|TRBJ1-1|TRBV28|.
CASSLTSRGKGTEAFF
TGTGCCAGCAGTCTTACGTCCAGGGGGAAGGGCACTGAAGCTTTCTTT
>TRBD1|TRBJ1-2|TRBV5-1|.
CASSKGTVYGYTF
TGCGCCAGCAGCAAAGGGACAGTCTATGGCTACACCTTC
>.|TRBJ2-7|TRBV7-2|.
CASSLVQGFNEQYF
TGTGCCAGCAGCTTAGTACAGGGATTCAACGAGCAGTACTTC
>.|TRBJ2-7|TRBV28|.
CASSLSRRISSYEQYF
TGTGCCAGCAGTTTATCGCGGCGGATCAGCTCCTACGAGCAGTACTTC
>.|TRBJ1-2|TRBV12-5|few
CASIPPPF
TGTGCTAGTATTCCCCCCCCCTTC
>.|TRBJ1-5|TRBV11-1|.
CASSLGRGNQPQHF
TGTGCCAGCAGCTTAGGACGGGGCAATCAGCCCCAGCATTTT
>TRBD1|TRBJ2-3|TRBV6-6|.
CASSPRNRGWTDTQYF
TGTGCCAGCAGTCCCCGGAACAGGGGTTGGACAGATACGCAGTATTTT
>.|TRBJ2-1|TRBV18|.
CASADAGTLRNEQFF
TGTGCCAGCGCAGATGCCGGGACCCTGAGGAATGAGCAGTTCTTC
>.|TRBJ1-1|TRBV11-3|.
CASSLEVNTEAFF
TGTGCCAGCAGCTTAGAGGTGAACACTGAAGCTTTCTTT
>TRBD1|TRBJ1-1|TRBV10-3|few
CAITGTALNTEAFF
TGTGCCATCACCGGGACAGCTCTGAACACTGAAGCTTTCTTT